This is a list of T cell receptor beta chains from one sample in a study of T cell changes during pregnancy in multiple sclerosis. The method was immunoSEQ multiplex PCR; TCRdb's version includes in-frame clones alone and lacks a portion of them. This table holds some 40,000 clones, about 89% found once. This sample comprised CD4+ T cells from peripheral blood mononuclear cells, obtained in the first trimester of pregnancy. The receptors originated from a female donor with multiple sclerosis, enrolled in a pregnancy study. Both conserved end residues are part of each CDR3. The D gene is left open where the match is weak. Size tells how often a clone was seen (once, few, many) or the class of an expanded clone, and some rows leave it out.

>.|TRBJ2-7|TRBV5-6|TRBD1
CASSLTSAGGYEQYF
TGTGCCAGCAGCTTGACTTCCGCAGGGGGATACGAGCAGTACTTC
>.|TRBJ1-5|TRBV5-5|TRBD1
CASSYGTVSQPQHF
TGTGCCAGCAGTTACGGGACAGTTAGCCAGCCCCAGCATTTT
>.|TRBJ1-2|TRBV7-9|.
CASSLTQGSYGYTF
TGTGCCAGCAGCTTAACTCAGGGGAGCTATGGCTACACCTTC
>once|TRBJ2-7|TRBV19|TRBD2
CASSIGGLLAGGTYEQYF
TGTGCCAGTAGTATAGGTGGGCTACTAGCGGGAGGGACCTACGAGCAGTACTTC
>.|TRBJ2-1|TRBV4-3|TRBD2
CASLRSGRAYNEQFF
TGCGCCAGCCTACGTAGCGGGAGAGCCTACAATGAGCAGTTCTTC
>.|TRBJ2-1|TRBV30|TRBD2
CAWSQASGRALDEQFF
TGTGCCTGGAGTCAAGCTAGCGGGAGGGCCCTGGATGAGCAGTTCTTC
>once|TRBJ2-2|TRBV5-1|.
CASTLTAANTGELFF
TGCGCCAGCACCTTGACTGCCGCGAACACCGGGGAGCTGTTTTTT
>.|TRBJ1-4|TRBV27|TRBD1
CASSLRTGGHPNEKLFF
TGTGCCAGCAGTCTCCGGACAGGGGGCCATCCAAATGAAAAACTGTTTTTT
>.|TRBJ2-7|TRBV6-4|TRBD2
CASSDAGLAGDSYEQYF
TGTGCCAGCAGTGACGCGGGACTAGCGGGAGACTCCTACGAGCAGTACTTC
>.|TRBJ1-1|TRBV19|.
CASSVPRGWNTEAFF
TGTGCCAGTAGTGTACCCAGGGGTTGGAACACTGAAGCTTTCTTT
>.|TRBJ1-4|TRBV12-5|TRBD1
CASGLASGTGHEKLFF
TGTGCTAGTGGTTTGGCATCCGGGACAGGACACGAAAAACTGTTTTTT
>.|TRBJ1-2|TRBV11-3|TRBD1
CASRGGQGDGYGYTF
TGTGCCAGCAGGGGGGGACAGGGGGACGGCTATGGCTACACCTTC
>.|TRBJ2-7|TRBV5-6|TRBD1
CASRLETRDRDHEQYF
TGTGCCAGCAGGTTAGAAACACGGGACAGGGACCACGAGCAGTACTTC
>.|TRBJ1-1|TRBV30|TRBD1
CAWKGQGYSEAFF
TGTGCCTGGAAGGGACAGGGGTATTCCGAAGCTTTCTTT
>.|TRBJ1-1|TRBV6-5|.
CASSGQRNTEAFF
TGTGCCAGCAGTGGGCAACGGAACACTGAAGCTTTCTTT
>.|TRBJ1-5|TRBV27|.
CASSPEEGQPQHF
TGTGCCAGCAGTCCGGAGGAGGGTCAGCCCCAGCATTTT
>.|TRBJ1-4|TRBV18|.
CASSPGGGNEKLFF
TGTGCCAGCTCACCAGGAGGCGGTAATGAAAAACTGTTTTTT
>.|TRBJ2-3|TRBV19|.
CASSIGGGGSDTQYF
TGTGCCAGTAGTATAGGGGGAGGAGGGTCAGATACGCAGTATTTT
>.|TRBJ2-1|TRBV18|.
CASSPGQGERAGGNEQFF
TGTGCCAGCTCACCGGGACAGGGAGAGCGAGCGGGAGGTAATGAGCAGTTCTTC
>.|TRBJ1-1|TRBV4-3|.
CASSSLVSAGTEAFF
TGCGCCAGCAGCAGTTTAGTATCAGCAGGCACTGAAGCTTTCTTT
>.|TRBJ2-1|TRBV18|.
CASSRDWTRSEQFF
TGTGCCAGCTCACGGGACTGGACGAGAAGTGAGCAGTTCTTC
>.|TRBJ2-5|TRBV18|TRBD2
CASSRLAGEETQYF
TGTGCCAGCTCACGACTAGCGGGAGAAGAGACCCAGTACTTC
>.|TRBJ2-2|TRBV10-1|.
CALGQGNTGELFF
TGCGCCCTCGGACAAGGGAACACCGGGGAGCTGTTTTTT
>.|TRBJ2-7|TRBV27|TRBD2
CASSPLGGVSNTYEQYF
TGTGCCAGCAGCCCCCTCGGGGGGGTGTCCAATACTTACGAGCAGTACTTC
>.|TRBJ2-1|TRBV27|TRBD2
CASSLGLVGNEQFF
TGTGCCAGCAGTCTAGGACTAGTCGGCAATGAGCAGTTCTTC
>.|TRBJ2-7|TRBV28|.
CATTSGVYEQYF
TGTGCCACCACGTCGGGAGTCTACGAGCAGTACTTC
>.|TRBJ2-2|TRBV5-1|.
CASSLDNRLTGELFF
TGCGCCAGCAGCTTGGATAACAGGCTCACCGGGGAGCTGTTTTTT
>.|TRBJ2-7|TRBV28|.
CASTTYYEQYF
TGTGCCAGCACCACCTACTACGAGCAGTACTTC
>.|TRBJ1-4|TRBV5-1|TRBD1
CASSRQGLNEKLFF
TGCGCCAGCAGCAGACAGGGCCTTAATGAAAAACTGTTTTTT
>.|TRBJ2-2|TRBV4-1|.
CASSQVDLVVYGELFF
TGCGCCAGCAGCCAAGTAGATCTAGTAGTATACGGGGAGCTGTTTTTT
>.|TRBJ1-1|TRBV18|TRBD1
CASSPQGANTEAFF
TGTGCCAGCTCACCACAGGGGGCGAACACTGAAGCTTTCTTT
>.|TRBJ2-2|TRBV2|TRBD1
CASSVDRTNTGELFF
TGTGCCAGCAGTGTGGACAGGACGAACACCGGGGAGCTGTTTTTT
>.|TRBJ2-1|TRBV11-2|.
CASSPGAGSYNEQFF
TGTGCCAGCAGCCCAGGGGCAGGGTCCTACAATGAGCAGTTCTTC
>few|TRBJ1-2|TRBV10-3|.
CAISESSVYDYTF
TGTGCCATCAGTGAGTCATCGGTATACGACTACACCTTC
>.|TRBJ2-3|TRBV19|.
CASSRRDITDTQYF
TGTGCCAGTAGTCGTCGGGACATAACAGATACGCAGTATTTT
>few|TRBJ2-1|TRBV9|TRBD2
CASSVARTSGHGGQQFF
TGTGCCAGCAGCGTAGCTAGGACTAGCGGCCATGGAGGGCAGCAGTTCTTC